This entry lists 20 T cell receptor beta chains sequenced from one sample in a study of vaccination and CD4 T cells after COVID-19. Antigens of these TCRs are unknown. This sample's treatment: approximately 10-day PBMC culture with coronavirus spike peptide pools or control peptides (ViraFEST assay). Cultured CD4+ T-cell DNA underwent Oncomine TCR Beta short-read sequencing. Via MiXCR, TCRdb re-called the PCR reads, giving one row per CDR3 protein. The sample records under 6,500 distinct CDR3 sequences, 60% to 85% being singletons. Sequencing used CD4+ T cells from blood, cultured in vitro. Receptors were obtained from a human donor who had recovered from COVID-19.

The chain carries TRBV4-1 and TRBJ2-7, with D perhaps matching TRBD1 (6 bases). Trimming took off 0 bases at V and 6 bases at J, with 9 bases between the two ends. The length of the CDR3 is 13 residues. Per the germline V gene, CDR1 is MGHRA and CDR2 is YSYEKL. DNA of the CDR3: TGCGCCAGCAGCCAAGACCCAGGGGCCGAGCAGTACTTC. Its translation: CASSQDPGAEQYF.

The chain is built from TRBV20-1 and TRBJ1-5; no firm D call. The germline V gene has CDR1 DFQATT and CDR2 SNEGSKA (reference sequence). Deletions cut 6 bases from V and 0 bases from J, with 9 bases between. The CDR3 covers 13 residues. CDR3 in amino acids: CSAQRASNQPQHF. CDR3 nucleotides: TGCAGTGCCCAAAGAGCTAGCAATCAGCCCCAGCATTTT.

The rearrangement joins TRBV20-1 to TRBJ2-2; a possible D gene is TRBD2 (7 bases). Trimming shortened V by 0 bases and J by 8 bases, and 22 bases separated the two germline ends. The CDR3 sequence is 17 residues long. Germline CDR1 is DFQATT and CDR2 is SNEGSKA (reference sequence). The CDR3 nucleotides read TGCAGTGCTAGAGATGGGGGCGGGGGTGCGTGGGGGGGGGAGCTGTTTTTT. Translation: CSARDGGGGAWGGELFF.

The chain couples TRBV7-9 to TRBJ1-1; no firm D call. This CDR3 is built from 13 residues. V shed 1 base and J shed 1 base, with 4 bases lying between them. Germline V gene lookup returns CDR1 SEHNR and CDR2 FQNEAQ (reference sequence). CDR3 sequence reads: CASSLVGNTEAFF. CDR3 coding DNA: TGTGCCAGCAGCTTAGTAGGGAACACTGAAGCTTTCTTT.

This clonotype qualifies as large. J is TRBJ1-1 and V is TRBV2; possibly TRBD1 for D (6 bases). Germline V gene sequence: CDR1 SNHLY, CDR2 FYNNEI. Trimming shortened V by 3 bases and J by 7 bases, and 15 bases separated the two germline ends. There are 14 residues in the CDR3. The CDR3 bases are TGTGCCAGCAGTGATGTTGGCGCAGGGGTTGAAGCTTTCTTT. Its translation is CASSDVGAGVEAFF. The whole variable domain, filled in from reference TRBV2 and TRBJ1-1, reads EPEVTQTPSHQVTQMGQEVILRCVPISNHLYFYWYRQILGQKVEFLVSFYNNEISEKSEIFDDQFSVERPDGSNFTLKIRSTKLEDSAMYFCASSDVGAGVEAFFGQGTRLTVV.

V gene TRBV20-1 combines with J gene TRBJ2-1; 10 nucleotides align to TRBD2. This CDR3 is 16 amino acids long. Germline lookup yields CDR1 DFQATT and CDR2 SNEGSKA (reference sequence). V shed 0 bases and J 8 bases; nucleotides not matched to a gene: 10. CDR3 DNA sequence: TGCAGTGCTAGAGATCTGGCTAGCGGGAGTCGGGATGAGCAGTTCTTC. Protein product: CSARDLASGSRDEQFF.

The rearrangement uses TRBV20-1 and TRBJ1-4, with D tentatively TRBD1 (5 bases). Trimming pared 0 bases from V and 7 bases from J, leaving 12 bases between. The length of the CDR3 is 14 residues. Germline V lookup: CDR1 DFQATT, CDR2 SNEGSKA (reference sequence). CDR3 in amino acids: CSARDDLGVEKLFF. For the CDR3, the DNA is TGCAGTGCTAGAGATGACCTAGGGGTTGAAAAACTGTTTTTT.

The rearrangement links TRBV6-5 to TRBJ1-6; 7 bases line up with TRBD1. CDR1 is MNHEY, CDR2 SVGAGI, per germline. The V segment lost 3 bases and the J segment 9 bases; nucleotides outside the gene matches: 8. The length of the CDR3 is 15 residues. For the CDR3, the DNA is TGTGCCAGCAGTTATTACCAGGGGGTAGGTTCACCCCTCCACTTT. Protein product: CASSYYQGVGSPLHF.

Only one count was recorded for this clonotype. The CDR3 DNA is TGCAGTGCCCCCGTCGGGGCAGATAGTAACACCGGGGAGCTGTTTTTT. Translation gives CSAPVGADSNTGELFF. The chain combines TRBV20-1 with TRBJ2-2; either TRBD1 or TRBD2 may supply D (5 bases each). Germline loops: CDR1 DFQATT, CDR2 SNEGSKA (reference sequence). The CDR3 is 16 amino acids. Trimming left V 6 bases short and J 2 bases short, with 19 bases between.

The chain couples TRBV29-1 to TRBJ1-2; D possibly corresponds to TRBD1 (5 bases). This CDR3 is 12 amino acids long. V lost 7 bases to trimming and J lost 9 bases, with 18 bases between them. Germline loops: CDR1 SQVTM, CDR2 ANQGSEA. CDR3 region: CSALRGGASYTF. The CDR3 coding sequence is TGCAGCGCTCTGCGGGGCGGAGCGAGCTACACCTTC.

This clonotype appeared once. The chain recombines TRBV7-8 with TRBJ2-1; no reliable D call. Trimming shortened V by 1 base and J by 12 bases, and 19 bases separated the two germline ends. Germline V gene lookup returns CDR1 SGHVS and CDR2 FQNEAQ. There are 15 residues in the CDR3. The CDR3 coding sequence is TGTGCCAGCAGCTTAGAAGGTCATGCAGCCCGTGGGCAGTTCTTC. Translated, it gives CASSLEGHAARGQFF.

V is TRBV5-4 and J is TRBJ2-3; TRBD2 might be the D (6 bases). The CDR3 runs to 16 residues. The germline V gene has CDR1 SGHNT and CDR2 YYREEE (reference sequence). V was shortened by 0 bases and J by 0 bases, with 11 bases between the two germline ends. DNA for the CDR3: TGTGCCAGCAGCTTGGCCGGAGGGGTTAGCACAGATACGCAGTATTTT. Protein product: CASSLAGGVSTDTQYF.

This sequence joins TRBV6-2 or TRBV6-3 and TRBJ2-7; possibly TRBD1 for D (6 bases). The CDR3 is 14 residues long. The ends were cut back, 2 bases at V and 6 bases at J, with 14 bases in the middle. Germline V gives CDR1 MNHEY, CDR2 SVGEGT. This CDR3 is CASSYQRQVGEQYF. The CDR3 coding sequence is TGTGCCAGCAGTTACCAACGACAGGTTGGCGAGCAGTACTTC.

CDR3 DNA sequence: TGCAGTGCGAACACAGGGGGCCGGAGATATGGCTACACCTTC. This sequence encodes CSANTGGRRYGYTF. The chain uses TRBV20-1 and TRBJ1-2, with TRBD1 matching over 9 bases. This CDR3 has 14 amino acids. Germline V gives CDR1 DFQATT, CDR2 SNEGSKA (reference sequence). The V segment lost 6 bases and the J segment 5 bases; nucleotides outside the gene matches: 10.

The chain links TRBV20-1 to TRBJ2-3, with D perhaps TRBD2 (6 bases). The CDR3 is 17 residues long. Germline loops: CDR1 DFQATT, CDR2 SNEGSKA (reference sequence). V was pared by 4 bases and J by 0 bases, with 20 bases between. The CDR3 nucleotides read TGCAGTGCTATCGCGGCTAGCGCACGAACTAGCACAGATACGCAGTATTTT. Translation: CSAIAASARTSTDTQYF.

The chain couples TRBV20-1 to TRBJ2-7; D may be TRBD1 or TRBD2 (5 bases each). Per the germline V gene, CDR1 is DFQATT and CDR2 is SNEGSKA (reference sequence). Trimming cost V 3 bases and J 3 bases, with 9 bases left between them. There are 12 residues in the CDR3. CDR3 bases: TGCAGTGCTAGGGGGGACCTCTACGAGCAGTACTTC. This translates into CSARGDLYEQYF.

The chain combines TRBV7-2 with TRBJ2-1, with TRBD2 matching over 12 bases. This CDR3 spans 15 amino acids. Germline CDR1 and CDR2: SGHTA and FQGNSA. Losses at the gene ends were 1 base for V and 12 bases for J; bases not matched to a gene: 7. CDR3 sequence: CASSLGTSGVLGQFF. The DNA of the CDR3 is TGTGCCAGCAGCTTAGGGACTAGCGGGGTATTGGGGCAGTTCTTC.

This CDR3 is CSARLPEGRGPTEAFF. The CDR3 coding sequence is TGCAGTGCTAGACTACCCGAGGGAAGGGGCCCCACTGAAGCTTTCTTT. The rearrangement uses TRBV20-1 and TRBJ1-1; D may be TRBD1 (5 bases). Trimming cost V 2 bases and J 4 bases, with 20 bases left between them. The CDR3 runs to 16 residues. Germline V lookup: CDR1 DFQATT, CDR2 SNEGSKA (reference sequence).

This sequence joins TRBV2 and TRBJ1-4, with 10 bases that match TRBD1. Unmatched junction bases numbered 7, after V lost 7 bases and J lost 8 bases. Germline CDR1 SNHLY, CDR2 FYNNEI. The CDR3 spans 14 residues. For the CDR3, the DNA is TGTGCCAGCACCCGGGACAGGGGATGGGAAAAACTGTTTTTT. This sequence encodes CASTRDRGWEKLFF.

The rearrangement joins TRBV2 to TRBJ1-5, with 9 bases identical to TRBD1. Germline V gives CDR1 SNHLY, CDR2 FYNNEI. This CDR3 contains 14 residues. The V gene end was trimmed by 6 bases and the J gene end by 4 bases; junction bases not matched to a gene: 4. CDR3 sequence: CASRGTGLNQPQHF. The CDR3 nucleotides are TGTGCCAGCAGGGGGACAGGGTTGAATCAGCCCCAGCATTTT.